Following are 18 T cell receptor beta chains from one sample sequenced in a study of blood T cells in healthy people across ages. A second about 7 to 11 cycle PCR used barcoded and J-beta primers. Each CDR3 protein gets one entry after TCRdb re-called the 5' RACE reads with MiXCR. The data show over a million distinct CDR3 sequences, 40% to 55% seen once. What was sequenced was blood. The receptors were sampled from a woman aged 60 to 75 in good health.

This clonotype was observed a handful of times. V usage is TRBV12-3 or TRBV12-4 and J usage is TRBJ2-7; D is ambiguous. The CDR3 contains 14 residues. Between the trimmed V and J ends, which lost 6 bases and 0 bases, there was a span of 12 bases. The CDR3 DNA reads TGTGCCAGCAGCCTCCTCCTGGACTCCTACGAGCAGTACTTC. This codes for CASSLLLDSYEQYF.

V is TRBV7-2 and J is TRBJ2-3; 7 nucleotides align to TRBD2. CDR3 length: 16 residues. The germline V gene has CDR1 SGHTA and CDR2 FQGNSA. The junction had 4 bases not matched to a gene; V was cut back by 1 base and J by 0 bases. Here the CDR3 reads CASSLGSGTSTDTQYF. CDR3 sequence (DNA): TGTGCCAGCAGCTTAGGGAGCGGGACTAGCACAGATACGCAGTATTTT.

The rearrangement links TRBV18 to TRBJ1-2, with D possibly being TRBD1 (5 bases). The V gene's germline CDR1 is KGHSH and CDR2 LQKENI. This CDR3 comprises 14 residues. V was trimmed by 3 bases and J by 2 bases, leaving 10 bases between them. DNA of the CDR3: TGTGCCAGCTCACCGGGGGGAATAAACTATGGCTACACCTTC. It specifies CASSPGGINYGYTF.

This chain links TRBV6-2 or TRBV6-3 with TRBJ1-1, with D possibly matching TRBD1 (6 bases). V gave up 2 bases and J gave up 4 bases, with 11 bases separating them. From germline, CDR1 is MNHEY and CDR2 SVGEGT. The CDR3 consists of 14 residues. The CDR3 nucleotides read TGTGCCAGCAGTTACAGGTTAGGGGGCACTGAAGCTTTCTTT. Translated, it gives CASSYRLGGTEAFF.

The CDR3 sequence: CASSWTSGFLEQYF. For the CDR3, the DNA is TGTGCCAGCAGTTGGACTAGCGGGTTCTTGGAGCAGTACTTC. This chain links TRBV28 with TRBJ2-5; TRBD2 matches at 11 bases. Germline V gives CDR1 MDHEN, CDR2 SYDVKM. This CDR3 has 14 amino acids. Germline trimming cut 4 bases from V and 11 bases from J; bases unmatched to any gene: 9.

J is TRBJ1-4 and V is TRBV12-5, with a tentative D call TRBD1 (6 bases). This CDR3 spans 15 amino acids. Germline CDR1 reads LGHNT; CDR2 reads FRNRAP. V was trimmed by 4 bases and J by 0 bases, leaving 9 bases between them. The CDR3 spells CASGSGTTTNEKLFF. The CDR3 DNA reads TGTGCTAGTGGTTCCGGGACAACAACTAATGAAAAACTGTTTTTT.

The chain links TRBV20-1 to TRBJ1-5; 8 bases agree with TRBD1. There are 13 residues in the CDR3. Germline lookup yields CDR1 DFQATT and CDR2 SNEGSKA (reference sequence). J lost 3 bases, V lost 6 bases, and 4 bases had no gene match. CDR3 nucleotide sequence: TGCAGTGCAGGACAGGGCTACAATCAGCCCCAGCATTTT. It encodes CSAGQGYNQPQHF.

This clonotype was seen ten or more times. The chain recombines TRBV10-3 with TRBJ1-2, with D possibly TRBD1 on 5 matching bases. V shed 3 bases and J shed 2 bases, with 22 bases lying between them. Germline V gene data show CDR1 as ENHRY and CDR2 as SYGVKD. There are 18 residues in the CDR3. The DNA of the CDR3 is TGTGCCATCAGTGAAGATCCGACGGGCCCCGGGGCGAACTATGGCTACACCTTC. Its protein product is CAISEDPTGPGANYGYTF.

The chain couples TRBV12-3 or TRBV12-4 to TRBJ1-5; 7 nucleotides match TRBD1. The CDR3 is 14 amino acids. J lost 3 bases, V lost 5 bases, and 4 bases had no gene match. CDR3: CASSQTGSNQPQHF. The CDR3 coding sequence is TGTGCCAGCAGTCAGACAGGGTCCAATCAGCCCCAGCATTTT.

This chain connects TRBV6-6 to TRBJ2-2; 9 bases map to TRBD2. Germline V gene lookup returns CDR1 MNHNY and CDR2 SVGAGI (reference sequence). V shed 6 bases and J 5 bases; nucleotides not matched to a gene: 10. There are 16 residues in the CDR3. The CDR3 nucleotides are TGTGCCAGCAGACCCCGAGCGGGAGGTCGAACCGGGGAGCTGTTTTTT. Translating it yields CASRPRAGGRTGELFF.

The chain has TRBV12-3 or TRBV12-4 and TRBJ2-1, with no clear D. The CDR3 has 16 residues. The V end lost 1 base, the J end lost 0 bases, and 10 bases lay between the germline ends. In DNA, the CDR3 is TGTGCCAGCAGTTTAGGACCCGGGCTCTCCTACAATGAGCAGTTCTTC. It translates to CASSLGPGLSYNEQFF.

The genes are TRBV3-1 and TRBJ2-1; 8 bases are a match to TRBD2. V was pared by 4 bases and J by 6 bases, with 14 bases of the junction left unmatched. This CDR3 is built from 17 residues. Germline lookup yields CDR1 LGHDT and CDR2 YNNKEL (reference sequence). The CDR3 spells CASSPYSAGGLSNEQFF. As DNA, the CDR3 is TGTGCCAGCAGCCCGTACTCCGCGGGAGGCCTTAGCAATGAGCAGTTCTTC.

The chain uses TRBV12-5 and TRBJ2-3; the D gene is possibly TRBD1 (6 bases). Trimming took 1 base from V and 4 from J, leaving 12 bases between them. Germline CDR1 and CDR2: LGHNT and FRNRAP. The CDR3 has 15 residues. In DNA, the CDR3 is TGTGCTAGTGGTTTGGGGGACATCGGTTCAGATACGCAGTATTTT. Translating gives CASGLGDIGSDTQYF.

As concerns this clonotype: A single base separates this from a much larger clone, so it may be a read error. The chain employs TRBV6-6 and TRBJ2-1; 9 bases fit TRBD1. Per the germline V gene, CDR1 is MNHNY and CDR2 is SVGAGI (reference sequence). CDR3 length equals 14 residues. The V and J ends lost 7 bases and 5 bases, in that order; junction bases with no gene match: 6. CDR3 region: CASIQDRGNNEQFF. CDR3 DNA: TGTGCCAGCATCCAGGACAGGGGCAACAATGAGCAGTTCTTC.

This chain's CDR3 is CSVVLSTSGSLNEQFF. CDR3 DNA: TGCAGCGTTGTATTGTCGACTAGCGGGAGCTTGAATGAGCAGTTCTTC. The chain links TRBV29-1 to TRBJ2-1; 12 nucleotides agree with TRBD2. This CDR3 is 16 amino acids long. Trimming took 4 bases from V and 7 from J; bases not matched to a gene: 11. Germline V gives CDR1 SQVTM, CDR2 ANQGSEA.

As for this clonotype: Likely a read error: the CDR3 ends without its conserved phenylalanine or tryptophan. The rearrangement joins TRBV20-1 to TRBJ2-7; D gene unclear. The V end lost 2 bases, the J end lost 2 bases, and 10 bases lay between the germline ends. Per germline, CDR1 DFQATT and CDR2 SNEGSKA (reference sequence). The length of the CDR3 is 13 residues. The CDR3, as DNA: TGCAGTGCTAGACCATGGGGTCCCTACGAGCAGTACTTG. It yields the protein CSARPWGPYEQYL.

V and J are TRBV6-5 and TRBJ2-7; 9 positions match TRBD1. J gave up 10 bases and V 0 bases, and 13 bases lay outside the gene matches. Germline-derived CDR1 and CDR2 are MNHEY and SVGAGI. The CDR3 spans 16 residues. CDR3 in amino acids: CASSYSDRGGQEAQYF. The CDR3 DNA is TGTGCCAGCAGTTACTCGGACAGGGGAGGACAAGAGGCCCAGTACTTC.

The rearrangement joins TRBV4-1 to TRBJ2-7; the match to TRBD2 covers 8 bases. The CDR3 sequence is 15 residues long. V gave up 1 base and J gave up 2 bases; unmatched junction bases: 4. Germline V gene lookup returns CDR1 MGHRA and CDR2 YSYEKL. The DNA for the CDR3 is TGCGCCAGCAGCCAAGTACTAGCGGAAACCTACGAGCAGTACTTC. Residues: CASSQVLAETYEQYF.